The 5 T cell receptor beta chains below were found in one sample sequenced in a study of T cells in women clearing cervical HPV infection. Libraries were prepared by immunoSEQ multiplex PCR; TCRdb keeps only in-frame clonotypes and omits some of them. Here the sample table reports 23,000 or so clones. The sample was blood buffy coat. All receptors derive from a woman aged 18 to 75 with a cervical HPV16 infection that either progressed to CIN3+ or cleared (not recorded which).

As regards this clone: The observed sequence ends 3 residues before the CDR3 terminus, with the missing tail filled in from the germline J gene. This sequence joins TRBV12-5 and TRBJ2-2; 7 positions match TRBD1. V gave up 1 base and J gave up 4 bases; unmatched junction bases: 3. In germline, CDR1 is LGHNT, CDR2 FRNRAP. CDR3 length: 15 amino acids. CDR3 loop: CASGLGQGATGELFF. The sequenced part of the CDR3 DNA is TGTGCTAGTGGTTTGGGACAGGGTGCCACCGGGGAG.

To note about this clone: The missing CDR3 end, 3 residues past where the read stops, is filled in from the germline J gene. The rearrangement joins TRBV20-1 to TRBJ1-5; D is possibly TRBD1 (5 bases). This CDR3 contains 14 residues. Germline CDR1 and CDR2: DFQATT and SNEGSKA (reference sequence). V was pared by 1 base and J by 4 bases, with 11 bases between. The part of the CDR3 DNA that was read is TGCAGTGCTAGAGCCGGGACTGAGAATCAGCCC. Translated: CSARAGTENQP. The full CDR3 protein reads CSARAGTENQPQHF.

CDR3 DNA, as far as it was read: TGTGCCAGCAGCTTAGAATTCCAGAGCCAAGAGACC. Its translation: CASSLEFQSQET. The whole CDR3 protein is CASSLEFQSQETQYF. The genes are TRBV11-2 and TRBJ2-5, with D hard to call. Read coverage stops 3 residues before the CDR3 terminus; the germline J gene supplies the remainder. This CDR3 is 15 amino acids long. The V and J ends lost 0 bases and 1 base respectively, with 9 bases between them. The germline V gene has CDR1 SGHAT and CDR2 FQNNGV.

Concerning this clone: The sequenced fragment ends 3 residues before the CDR3 boundary, so the rest is inferred from the germline J gene. The V and J genes are TRBV20-1 and TRBJ2-1; D might be TRBD2 (5 bases). This CDR3 has 17 residues. Germline V gene lookup returns CDR1 DFQATT and CDR2 SNEGSKA (reference sequence). V gave up 6 bases and J gave up 5 bases, with 26 bases separating them. CDR3 in amino acids: CSAGWAGERTQDNEQFF. The CDR3 bases that were read are TGCAGTGCCGGTTGGGCGGGTGAACGGACTCAGGACAATGAG.

To note about this clone: The CDR3 end lies 3 residues beyond the end of the read and is filled in from the germline J gene. The chain recombines TRBV9 with TRBJ2-3, with D possibly being TRBD2 (6 bases). Germline values: CDR1 SGDLS, CDR2 YYNGEE. The CDR3 is made up of 15 amino acids. Trimming pared 4 bases from V and 1 base from J, leaving 13 bases between. The part of the CDR3 DNA that was read is TGTGCCAGCAGCACCGGGACTCGACGCACAGATACG. Residues: CASSTGTRRTDT. The complete CDR3 reads CASSTGTRRTDTQYF.